The 28 T cell receptor beta chains below come from one sample, sequenced in a study of low-dose radiotherapy and immunotherapy resistance in tumors. Time point reported: after trial treatment. Treatment given: LDRT plus nivolumab, ipilimumab, low-dose cyclophosphamide and aspirin (RACIN trial). TRAV- and TRBV-specific primers, spanning alpha and beta chains, primed first-strand cDNA. Both a constant-region primer and a V-primer adapter served to amplify TCRs across 20 to 25 PCR cycles. TCRdb reprocessed the reads via MiXCR and lists one record per CDR3 protein. This table holds about 30,000 distinct CDR3 sequences, less than 65% found once. The sequencing used PBMCs, collected after low-dose radiotherapy plus immunotherapy. The origin of the receptors is a male donor with gallbladder cancer.

This clonotype came up many times. This chain joins TRBV5-1 and TRBJ2-3, with D possibly TRBD2 on 5 matching bases. CDR1 and CDR2 from the germline V gene are SGHRS and YFSETQ. V was trimmed by 2 bases and J by 4 bases, leaving 11 bases between them. The CDR3 covers 14 residues. Here the CDR3 reads CASSFSSTSDTQYF. CDR3 nucleotide sequence: TGCGCCAGCAGCTTTTCTAGCACCTCAGATACGCAGTATTTT.

This chain links TRBV29-1 with TRBJ1-1; D remains unclear. The CDR3 loop spans 13 amino acids. Germline assignment: CDR1 SQVTM and CDR2 ANQGSEA. V gave up 3 bases and J gave up 0 bases, with 8 bases separating them. CDR3 residues: CSVDRDMNTEAFF. As DNA, the CDR3 is TGCAGCGTTGATCGGGATATGAACACTGAAGCTTTCTTT.

The chain couples TRBV5-4 to TRBJ2-1; 11 positions agree with TRBD1. The CDR3 loop spans 17 amino acids. Unmatched junction bases numbered 9, after V lost 4 bases and J lost 3 bases. The germline CDR1 and CDR2 sequences are SGHNT and YYREEE (reference sequence). CDR3 loop: CASSPGTGGFNYNEQFF. The CDR3 bases are TGTGCCAGCAGCCCCGGGACAGGGGGATTTAACTACAATGAGCAGTTCTTC.

With regard to this clonotype: Mismatch with germline at one junction end may stem from a read error. The CDR3 protein is CASSRWGTQYF. The CDR3 DNA reads TGTGCCAGCAGTCGATGGGGGACCCAGTACTTC. The genes are TRBV24-1 and TRBJ2-5; D not certain. Per germline, CDR1 KGHDR and CDR2 SFDVKD. The CDR3 contains 11 residues.

By share, this clonotype ranks as medium-sized. The rearrangement uses TRBV5-1 and TRBJ2-7, with 13 positions matching TRBD2. V lost 4 bases and J lost 1; bases outside the gene matches: 8. The CDR3 contains 17 residues. From germline, CDR1 is SGHRS and CDR2 YFSETQ. CDR3 region: CASSGGLAGERSYEQYF. The CDR3 DNA sequence: TGCGCCAGCAGCGGCGGACTAGCGGGAGAACGGTCCTACGAGCAGTACTTC.

This chain links TRBV6-2 or TRBV6-3 with TRBJ1-1, with 7 bases lining up with TRBD1. CDR3 length: 14 residues. Trimming took 5 bases from V and 2 from J; bases not matched to a gene: 5. Germline V CDR1 and CDR2: MNHEY, SVGEGT. CDR3 residues: CASSEGQLNTEAFF. CDR3 nucleotide sequence: TGTGCCAGCAGTGAGGGACAGCTAAACACTGAAGCTTTCTTT.

This clonotype was found many times. This chain links TRBV18 with TRBJ2-3, with D unclear. CDR1 and CDR2 from the germline V gene are KGHSH and LQKENI. V was trimmed by 0 bases and J by 5 bases, leaving 3 bases between them. CDR3 size: 12 residues. The CDR3 nucleotides read TGTGCCAGCTCACCACCGGGAGATACGCAGTATTTT. Protein: CASSPPGDTQYF.

This clonotype occurred a few times. The chain links TRBV7-8 to TRBJ2-1; 13 nucleotides line up with TRBD2. The V and J ends lost 5 bases and 0 bases, in that order; junction bases with no gene match: 4. This CDR3 has 17 residues. CDR1 and CDR2 from the germline V gene are SGHVS and FQNEAQ. The CDR3 bases are TGTGCCAGCAGCCGGCGGACTAGCGGGAGCTCCTACAATGAGCAGTTCTTC. It is translated as CASSRRTSGSSYNEQFF.

Regarding this clonotype: This likely traces to a read error, being one base from a far larger clone. V and J are TRBV13 and TRBJ2-1; TRBD2 might be the D (6 bases). In germline, CDR1 is PRHDT, CDR2 FYEKMQ (reference sequence). V lost 11 bases to trimming and J lost 5 bases, with 22 bases between them. This CDR3 contains 15 residues. The CDR3 DNA reads TGTGCCGCCAGCGACCCTAGCGTCCCCCACAATGAGCAGTTCTTC. This gives the protein CAASDPSVPHNEQFF.

The chain combines TRBV30 with TRBJ2-1; 10 positions agree with TRBD1. Germline V CDR1 and CDR2: GTSNPN, SVGIG (reference sequence). The junction had 11 bases not matched to a gene; V was cut back by 3 bases and J by 0 bases. The CDR3 is 18 residues long. DNA of the CDR3: TGTGCCTGGAGGGGGGGACAGGGGACATTTAGCTCCTACAATGAGCAGTTCTTC. It is translated as CAWRGGQGTFSSYNEQFF.

This clonotype was seen only a few times. The V gene is TRBV28, the J gene TRBJ1-5; D is ambiguous. The V end was cut by 10 bases, the J end by 3 bases, with 13 bases between. The CDR3 totals 13 residues. Germline-derived CDR1 and CDR2 are MDHEN and SYDVKM. The CDR3 loop reads CAISEGFNQPQHF. CDR3 bases: TGTGCCATCTCGGAGGGCTTCAATCAGCCCCAGCATTTT.

This clonotype came up many times. A much larger clonotype is one base distant, so this may be a read error. This rearrangement joins TRBV28 to TRBJ2-2, with 11 nucleotides matching TRBD1. This CDR3 has 15 amino acids. Germline-derived CDR1 and CDR2 are MDHEN and SYDVKM. The CDR3 DNA reads as TGTGCCAGCAGGCCCCGGGACAGGGGGATCGGGGAGCGGTTTTTT. Its protein product is CASRPRDRGIGERFF.

This clonotype was recorded many times. V gene TRBV27 combines with J gene TRBJ2-7; D uncertain. Germline loops: CDR1 MNHEY, CDR2 SMNVEV (reference sequence). The CDR3 is 12 amino acids. V was clipped by 5 bases and J by 1 base, with 6 bases between them. The CDR3 nucleotides are TGTGCCAGCAGTCCTAGATCCTACGAGCAGTACTTC. This encodes CASSPRSYEQYF.

A note on this clonotype: This likely came from a read error, as a far larger clone is one base away. The V gene is TRBV28, the J gene TRBJ2-1; 8 bases line up with TRBD1. The J call may be incorrect, as the DNA end agrees better with TRBJ2-7. The V gene's germline CDR1 is MDHEN and CDR2 SYDVKM. The CDR3 is 14 amino acids. CDR3 coding DNA: TGTGCCAGCAGTTTACCAGGGGGCCGGTACAAGCAGTACTTC. It encodes CASSLPGGRYKQYF.

This clonotype was seen only once. The chain is built from TRBV6-2 or TRBV6-3 and TRBJ2-3; 7 positions agree with TRBD1. Germline-derived CDR1 and CDR2 are MNHEY and SVGEGT. The V and J ends lost 7 bases and 2 bases, in that order; junction bases with no gene match: 3. The CDR3 totals 13 residues. The CDR3 is CASTTGPTDTQYF. In DNA, the CDR3 is TGTGCCAGCACGACAGGGCCCACAGATACGCAGTATTTT.

In its sample, this clonotype was seen many times. This chain connects TRBV7-9 to TRBJ2-5; weak D call: TRBD1 (5 bases). Germline loops: CDR1 SEHNR, CDR2 FQNEAQ (reference sequence). The CDR3 consists of 15 residues. Trimming removed 4 bases at V and 2 bases at J, with 14 bases between. CDR3 DNA sequence: TGTGCCAGCAGCTCCTCCGCAGGGTGGCAAGAGACCCAGTACTTC. Translating it yields CASSSSAGWQETQYF.

By sample fraction, this clonotype is medium-sized. J is TRBJ2-1 and V is TRBV6-2 or TRBV6-3; D unclear. V gave up 5 bases and J gave up 0 bases, with 8 bases separating them. Per germline, CDR1 MNHEY and CDR2 SVGEGT. The CDR3 sequence is 14 residues long. CDR3: CASSIESSYNEQFF. The CDR3 DNA reads TGTGCCAGCAGTATAGAGAGCTCCTACAATGAGCAGTTCTTC.

This clonotype was counted at least ten times. V gene TRBV3-1 combines with J gene TRBJ2-5, with 8 bases fitting TRBD2. The CDR3 runs 16 residues. With 3 bases clipped from V and 1 base from J, the junction kept 7 bases outside the gene matches. Germline CDR1 and CDR2: LGHDT and YNNKEL (reference sequence). CDR3 protein: CASSHGWREVQETQYF. In nucleotides, the CDR3 is TGTGCCAGCAGCCATGGATGGCGGGAGGTCCAAGAGACCCAGTACTTC.

The rearrangement joins TRBV7-1 to TRBJ2-1, with 14 bases identical to TRBD2. TRBV7-1 is placed among ORFs of uncertain function. J lost 2 bases, V lost 3 bases, and 3 bases had no gene match. This CDR3 has 17 residues. The CDR3 region is CASSSGLAGGTYNEQFF. CDR3 DNA sequence: TGTGCCAGCAGCTCTGGACTAGCGGGGGGAACCTACAATGAGCAGTTCTTC.

The V gene is TRBV10-1, the J gene TRBJ2-1, with 7 bases matching TRBD1. Trimming at V came to 4 bases and at J to 2 bases, leaving 5 bases not matched to a gene. The CDR3 has 15 amino acids. CDR1 WNHNN and CDR2 SYGVQD come from the germline V gene (reference sequence). In DNA, the CDR3 is TGCGCCAGCAGTGCGACAGGGAAAACCTACAATGAGCAGTTCTTC. It encodes CASSATGKTYNEQFF.

This clonotype was found many times. The V and J genes are TRBV7-9 and TRBJ2-2; 8 bases match TRBD2. The CDR3 sequence is 16 residues long. Looked up from germline, CDR1 is SEHNR and CDR2 is FQNEAQ (reference sequence). J lost 3 bases, V lost 1 base, and 4 bases had no gene match. CDR3 coding DNA: TGTGCCAGCAGCTTAGTGGCGGGAGGACACACCGGGGAGCTGTTTTTT. Translation gives CASSLVAGGHTGELFF. The variable domain in full, completed from reference TRBV7-9 and TRBJ2-2, reads DTGVSQNPRHKITKRGQNVTFRCDPISEHNRLYWYRQTLGQGPEFLTYFQNEAQLEKSRLLSDRFSAERPKGSFSTLEIQRTEQGDSAMYLCASSLVAGGHTGELFFGEGSRLTVL.

The chain is built from TRBV19 and TRBJ2-5; D is uncertain. The CDR3 runs to 13 residues. CDR1 and CDR2 from the germline V gene are LNHDA and SQIVND (reference sequence). The germline V and J ends were trimmed by 6 bases and 2 bases, with 10 bases remaining between them. Here the CDR3 reads CASRLVGQETQYF. The CDR3 DNA reads TGTGCCAGTAGGCTGGTGGGGCAAGAGACCCAGTACTTC.

The rearrangement joins TRBV29-1 to TRBJ2-4; unclear D gene. From germline, CDR1 is SQVTM and CDR2 ANQGSEA. V was shortened by 4 bases and J by 5 bases, with 9 bases between the two germline ends. CDR3 length equals 12 residues. For the CDR3, the DNA is TGCAGCGTTGTAGAGACTCAAAACATTCAGTACTTC. It yields the protein CSVVETQNIQYF. Based on the CDR3 plus reference TRBV29-1 and TRBJ2-4, the full variable domain is SAVISQKPSRDICQRGTSLTIQCQVDSQVTMMFWYRQQPGQSLTLIATANQGSEATYESGFVIDKFPISRPNLTFSTLTVSNMSPEDSSIYLCSVVETQNIQYFGAGTRLSVL.

V gene TRBV3-1 combines with J gene TRBJ2-3, with TRBD2 identical over 8 bases. The germline CDR1 and CDR2 sequences are LGHDT and YNNKEL (reference sequence). The CDR3 runs 14 residues. V shed 0 bases, J shed 6 bases, and the junction held 2 bases outside the gene matches. CDR3 coding DNA: TGTGCCAGCAGCCAAGATGGCGGGAGGGATACGCAGTATTTT. Translating gives CASSQDGGRDTQYF.

This clonotype appeared once. This chain joins TRBV19 and TRBJ2-1; D gene ambiguous. Germline CDR1 LNHDA, CDR2 SQIVND (reference sequence). CDR3 size: 17 residues. Trimming stripped 2 bases from V and 7 bases from J, with 21 bases between. CDR3 nucleotides: TGTGCCAGTAGTATAACTTACTTGGCGGCCTTACGGAATGAGCAGTTCTTC. Protein: CASSITYLAALRNEQFF.

This chain uses TRBV7-2 with TRBJ1-1; D is unresolved. Germline V gene sequence: CDR1 SGHTA, CDR2 FQGNSA. V was cut by 1 base and J by 5 bases, with 8 bases left in between. The CDR3 is 13 amino acids. CDR3 bases: TGTGCCAGCAGCTTAGGGGGATTAACTGAAGCTTTCTTT. It is translated as CASSLGGLTEAFF.

This chain links TRBV5-1 with TRBJ2-7; D tentatively reads TRBD1 or TRBD2 (5 bases each). The CDR3 covers 16 residues. Germline lookup yields CDR1 SGHRS and CDR2 YFSETQ. Between the trimmed V and J ends, which lost 5 bases and 2 bases, there was a span of 20 bases. CDR3 bases: TGCGCCAGCAGAATATTACCGGGACCCGACACCTACGAGCAGTACTTC. It codes for CASRILPGPDTYEQYF.

This sequence joins TRBV29-1 and TRBJ2-5; 8 bases line up with TRBD1. Germline CDR1 and CDR2: SQVTM and ANQGSEA. The junction had 12 bases not matched to a gene; V was cut back by 4 bases and J by 5 bases. This CDR3 contains 15 residues. CDR3 region: CSVGQGARLGETQYF. The DNA of the CDR3 is TGCAGCGTTGGTCAGGGGGCGCGGTTGGGGGAGACCCAGTACTTC.